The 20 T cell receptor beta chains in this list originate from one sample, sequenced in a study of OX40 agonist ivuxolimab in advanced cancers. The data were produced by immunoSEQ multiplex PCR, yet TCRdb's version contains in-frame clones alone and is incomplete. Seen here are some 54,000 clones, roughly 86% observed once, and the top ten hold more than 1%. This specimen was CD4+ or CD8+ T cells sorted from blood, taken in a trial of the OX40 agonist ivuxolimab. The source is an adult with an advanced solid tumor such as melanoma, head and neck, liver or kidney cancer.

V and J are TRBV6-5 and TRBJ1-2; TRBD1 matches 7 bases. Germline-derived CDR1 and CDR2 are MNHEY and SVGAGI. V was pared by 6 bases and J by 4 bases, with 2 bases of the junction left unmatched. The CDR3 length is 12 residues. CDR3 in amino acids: CASSRDSYGYTF. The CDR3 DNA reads TGTGCCAGCAGCCGGGACAGCTATGGCTACACCTTC.

CDR3 nucleotides: TGTGCCAGCAGCCCAACTAGCGGCCTTGAGGCGGGGGAGCTGTTTTTT. It encodes CASSPTSGLEAGELFF. V usage is TRBV5-4 and J usage is TRBJ2-2, with 8 bases matching TRBD2. V dropped 4 bases and J dropped 8; count of bases not matched to a gene: 13. Germline loops: CDR1 SGHNT, CDR2 YYREEE (reference sequence). This CDR3 spans 16 amino acids.

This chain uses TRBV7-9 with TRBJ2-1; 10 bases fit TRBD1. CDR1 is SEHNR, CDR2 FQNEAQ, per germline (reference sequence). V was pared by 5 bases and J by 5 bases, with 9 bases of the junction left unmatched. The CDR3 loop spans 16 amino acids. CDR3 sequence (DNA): TGTGCCAGCAGCCCCTTAGACAGGGGGCTCAACAATGAGCAGTTCTTC. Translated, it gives CASSPLDRGLNNEQFF.

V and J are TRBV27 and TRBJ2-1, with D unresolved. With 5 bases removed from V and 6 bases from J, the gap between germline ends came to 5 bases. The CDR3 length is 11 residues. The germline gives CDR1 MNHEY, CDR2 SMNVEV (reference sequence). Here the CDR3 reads CASSRRNEQFF. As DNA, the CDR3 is TGTGCCAGCAGTCGGCGCAATGAGCAGTTCTTC.

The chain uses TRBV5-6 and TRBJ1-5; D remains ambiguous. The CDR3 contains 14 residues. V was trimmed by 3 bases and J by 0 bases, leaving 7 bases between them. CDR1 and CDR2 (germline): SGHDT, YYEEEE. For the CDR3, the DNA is TGTGCCAGCAGCTCCTACTATAGCAATCAGCCCCAGCATTTT. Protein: CASSSYYSNQPQHF.

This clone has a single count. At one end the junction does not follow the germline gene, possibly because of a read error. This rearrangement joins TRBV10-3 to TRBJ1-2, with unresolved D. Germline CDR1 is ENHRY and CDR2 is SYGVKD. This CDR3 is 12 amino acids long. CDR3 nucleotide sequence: TGTGCCATCAGTGACGATTACTACGGCTACACCTTC. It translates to CAISDDYYGYTF.

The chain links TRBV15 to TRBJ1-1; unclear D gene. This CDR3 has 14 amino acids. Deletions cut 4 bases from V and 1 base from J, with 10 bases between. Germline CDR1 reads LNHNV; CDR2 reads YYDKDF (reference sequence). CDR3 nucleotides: TGTGCCACCAGCACCGGACGTCAGAACACTGAAGCTTTCTTT. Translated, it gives CATSTGRQNTEAFF.

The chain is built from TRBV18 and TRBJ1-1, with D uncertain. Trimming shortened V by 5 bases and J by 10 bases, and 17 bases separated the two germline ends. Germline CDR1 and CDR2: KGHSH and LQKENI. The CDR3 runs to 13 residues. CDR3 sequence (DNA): TGTGCCAGCTCAGTCGATCCCGGGAGGGTAGCTTTCTTT. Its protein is CASSVDPGRVAFF.

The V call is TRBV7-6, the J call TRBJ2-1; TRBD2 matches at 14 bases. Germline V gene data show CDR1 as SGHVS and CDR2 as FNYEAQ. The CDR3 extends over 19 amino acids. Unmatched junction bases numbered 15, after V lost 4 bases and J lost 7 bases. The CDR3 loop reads CASSSISPGLAGVGNEQFF. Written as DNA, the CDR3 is TGTGCCAGCAGCTCAATAAGTCCGGGACTAGCGGGAGTAGGAAATGAGCAGTTCTTC.

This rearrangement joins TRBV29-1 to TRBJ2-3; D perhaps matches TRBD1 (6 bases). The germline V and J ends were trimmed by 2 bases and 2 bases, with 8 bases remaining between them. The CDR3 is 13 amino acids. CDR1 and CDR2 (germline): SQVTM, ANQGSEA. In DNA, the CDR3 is TGCAGCGTTGAATGGGGGCCCACAGATACGCAGTATTTT. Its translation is CSVEWGPTDTQYF.

The CDR3, as DNA: TGTGCCAGCAGTCCCGTGAGCACTGAAGCTTTCTTT. Translated, it gives CASSPVSTEAFF. This chain joins TRBV6-5 and TRBJ1-1; unclear D gene. Germline CDR1 and CDR2: MNHEY and SVGAGI. This CDR3 comprises 12 residues. V lost 5 bases and J 4 bases, leaving 8 bases between the germline ends.

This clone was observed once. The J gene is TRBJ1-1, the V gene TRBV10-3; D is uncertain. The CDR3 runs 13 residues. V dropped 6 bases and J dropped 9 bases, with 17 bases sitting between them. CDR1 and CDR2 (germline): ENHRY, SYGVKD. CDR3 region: CAISKPSQEKAFF. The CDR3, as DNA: TGTGCCATCAGCAAGCCCTCCCAAGAGAAAGCTTTCTTT.

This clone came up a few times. CDR3 nucleotides: TGTGCCAGCAGTTTTCGAATTATTGGGAGGAACAGCCACACCGGGGAGCTGTTTTTT. It codes for CASSFRIIGRNSHTGELFF. This chain uses TRBV28 with TRBJ2-2, with a tentative D call TRBD2 (6 bases). V was trimmed by 3 bases and J by 3 bases, leaving 23 bases between them. The CDR3 extends over 19 amino acids. Germline V lookup: CDR1 MDHEN, CDR2 SYDVKM.

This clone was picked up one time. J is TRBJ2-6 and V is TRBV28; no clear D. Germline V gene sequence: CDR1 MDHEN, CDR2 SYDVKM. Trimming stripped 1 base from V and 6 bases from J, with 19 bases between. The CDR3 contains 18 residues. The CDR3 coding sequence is TGTGCCAGCAGTTTATCGAATTCCGCTAGTCTCCTGGCCAACGTCCTGACTTTC. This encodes CASSLSNSASLLANVLTF.

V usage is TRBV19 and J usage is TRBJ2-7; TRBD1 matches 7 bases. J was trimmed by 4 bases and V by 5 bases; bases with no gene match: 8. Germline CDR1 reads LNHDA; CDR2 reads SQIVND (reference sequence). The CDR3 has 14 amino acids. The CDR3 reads CASSFGTEVYEQYF. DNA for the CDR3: TGTGCCAGTAGTTTCGGGACAGAGGTTTACGAGCAGTACTTC.

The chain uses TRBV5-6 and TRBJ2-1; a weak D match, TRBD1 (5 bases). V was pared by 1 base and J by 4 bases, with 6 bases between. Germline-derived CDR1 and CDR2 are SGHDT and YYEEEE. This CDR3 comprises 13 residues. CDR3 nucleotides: TGTGCCAGCAGCTTGCCAGGGTACAATGAGCAGTTCTTC. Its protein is CASSLPGYNEQFF.

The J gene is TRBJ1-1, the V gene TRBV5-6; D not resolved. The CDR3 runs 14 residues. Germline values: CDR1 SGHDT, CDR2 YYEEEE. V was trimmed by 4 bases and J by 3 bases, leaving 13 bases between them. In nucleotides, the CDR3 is TGTGCCAGCAGCCCCACCGGGCGGGACACTGAAGCTTTCTTT. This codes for CASSPTGRDTEAFF.

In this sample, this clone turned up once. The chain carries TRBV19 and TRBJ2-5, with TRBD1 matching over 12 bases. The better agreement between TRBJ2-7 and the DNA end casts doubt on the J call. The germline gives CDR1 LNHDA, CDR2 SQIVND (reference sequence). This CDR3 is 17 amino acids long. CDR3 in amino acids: CASSIIRSGTGGFEQYF. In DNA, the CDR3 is TGTGCCAGTAGTATCATTCGATCTGGGACAGGGGGCTTCGAGCAGTACTTC.

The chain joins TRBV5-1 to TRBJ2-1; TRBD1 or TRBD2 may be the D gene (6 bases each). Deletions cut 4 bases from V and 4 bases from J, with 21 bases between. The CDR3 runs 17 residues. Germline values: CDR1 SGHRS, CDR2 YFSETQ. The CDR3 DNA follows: TGCGCCAGCAGCCTCCTCTCGACTGGAGGGGGGTACAATGAGCAGTTCTTC. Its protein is CASSLLSTGGGYNEQFF.

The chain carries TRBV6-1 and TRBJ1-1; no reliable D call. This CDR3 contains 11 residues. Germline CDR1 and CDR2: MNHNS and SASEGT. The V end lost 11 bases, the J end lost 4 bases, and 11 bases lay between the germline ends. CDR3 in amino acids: CALLSFTEAFF. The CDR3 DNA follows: TGTGCCCTTCTGAGCTTCACTGAAGCTTTCTTT.